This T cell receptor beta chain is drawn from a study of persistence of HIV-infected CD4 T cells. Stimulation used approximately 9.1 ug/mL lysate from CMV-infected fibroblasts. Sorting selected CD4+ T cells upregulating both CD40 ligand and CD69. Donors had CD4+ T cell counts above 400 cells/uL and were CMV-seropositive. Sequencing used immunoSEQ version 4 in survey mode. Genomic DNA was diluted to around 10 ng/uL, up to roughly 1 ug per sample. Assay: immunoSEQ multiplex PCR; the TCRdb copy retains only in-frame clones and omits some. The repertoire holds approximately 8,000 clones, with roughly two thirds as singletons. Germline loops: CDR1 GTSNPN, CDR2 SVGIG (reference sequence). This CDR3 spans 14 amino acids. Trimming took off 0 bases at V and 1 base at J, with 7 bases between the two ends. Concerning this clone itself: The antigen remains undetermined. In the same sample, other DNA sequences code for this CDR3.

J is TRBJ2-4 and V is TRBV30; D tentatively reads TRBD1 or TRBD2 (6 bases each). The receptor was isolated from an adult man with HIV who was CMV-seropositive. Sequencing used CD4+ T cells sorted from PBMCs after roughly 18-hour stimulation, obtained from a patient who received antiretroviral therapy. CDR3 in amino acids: CAWSVGGAKNIQYF. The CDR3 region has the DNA TGTGCCTGGAGTGTAGGGGGGGCCAAAAACATTCAGTACTTC.